The sample holds one count of the clone carrying this T cell receptor beta chain. These data originate in a study of blood T cell repertoires in COVID-19. V gave up 4 bases and J gave up 2 bases, with 13 bases separating them. Germline-derived CDR1 and CDR2 are PRHDT and FYEKMQ (reference sequence). The CDR3 is 15 residues long. Original data processing: Reference gene primer amplification yielded estimated nucleated cell counts. Libraries were prepared by immunoSEQ multiplex PCR; TCRdb keeps only in-frame clonotypes and omits some of them. V and J calls and clone size come straight from that table; D and trimming were deduced from the DNA. Among 60,000 to 70,000 clones listed, 88% were seen once.

This receptor was taken from a woman between 40 and 55 years old who had recovered from COVID-19. Sequencing used PBMCs or T cells enriched from blood (not recorded which). The chain recombines TRBV13 with TRBJ2-3; weak D call: TRBD2 (5 bases). The DNA of the CDR3 is TGTGCCAGCAGCTCCGACTGGGAGCCCACAGATACGCAGTATTTT. This encodes CASSSDWEPTDTQYF.